Listed below are T cell receptor beta chains from one sample, sequenced in a study of high-grade serous ovarian cancer treatment subgroups. The protocol was immunoSEQ multiplex PCR, while the TCRdb copy is restricted to in-frame clones and leaves out a portion. The sample includes about 10,000 clones, about 71% seen only once; the top ten take 3.5% to 5%. The sample was tumor tissue. The source is a human donor with high-grade serous ovarian cancer. Both conserved end residues are part of each CDR3. The D gene is left open where the match is weak. Part of the rows lack a size; the others show once, few, many or a class for expanded clones.

d_gene	abundance	v_gene	j_gene	len	CDR3nt	CDR3aa
TRBD1	.	TRBV29-1	TRBJ2-3	17	TGCAGCGTTGACCCTCTCAGGGGGCCGCAAAGCACAGATACGCAGTATTTT	CSVDPLRGPQSTDTQYF
TRBD1	few	TRBV18	TRBJ2-7	15	TGTGCCAGCTCCAGGAACCGGGACAGGGACCACGAGCAGTACTTC	CASSRNRDRDHEQYF
.	.	TRBV2	TRBJ2-5	12	TGTGCCAGCAGGCGGGGCCTAGAGACCCAGTACTTC	CASRRGLETQYF
.	.	TRBV4-3	TRBJ1-4	16	TGCGCCAGCAGCCCGAGGGGACGGGCAACTAATGAAAAACTGTTTTTT	CASSPRGRATNEKLFF
TRBD1	.	TRBV6-1	TRBJ2-7	13	TGTGCCAGCAGAAGACAGGGGTCCGACGAGCAGTACTTC	CASRRQGSDEQYF
.	few	TRBV9	TRBJ2-7	14	TGTGCCAGCAGCGTAGCGGGCGGAGTTGACGAGCAGTACTTC	CASSVAGGVDEQYF
.	.	TRBV2	TRBJ2-7	13	TGTGCCAGCATGGCACAGGTATTCTACGAGCAGTACTTC	CASMAQVFYEQYF
.	.	TRBV6-4	TRBJ2-2	14	TGTGCCAGCAGTGAGGGCTTAAACACCGGGGAGCTGTTTTTT	CASSEGLNTGELFF
.	.	TRBV4-2	TRBJ1-5	16	TGTGCCAGCAGCCAAGAGACAGGAGGTCAATATCAGCCCCAGCATTTT	CASSQETGGQYQPQHF
.	.	TRBV10-3	TRBJ1-3	15	TGTGCCATCAGTGACTCTTCGGGAGGAAGGAACACCATATATTTT	CAISDSSGGRNTIYF
TRBD2	medium-sized	TRBV9	TRBJ2-1	17	TGTGCCAGCAGCGACTCCCGGACTAGCGGGAGAGGTAATGAGCAGTTCTTC	CASSDSRTSGRGNEQFF